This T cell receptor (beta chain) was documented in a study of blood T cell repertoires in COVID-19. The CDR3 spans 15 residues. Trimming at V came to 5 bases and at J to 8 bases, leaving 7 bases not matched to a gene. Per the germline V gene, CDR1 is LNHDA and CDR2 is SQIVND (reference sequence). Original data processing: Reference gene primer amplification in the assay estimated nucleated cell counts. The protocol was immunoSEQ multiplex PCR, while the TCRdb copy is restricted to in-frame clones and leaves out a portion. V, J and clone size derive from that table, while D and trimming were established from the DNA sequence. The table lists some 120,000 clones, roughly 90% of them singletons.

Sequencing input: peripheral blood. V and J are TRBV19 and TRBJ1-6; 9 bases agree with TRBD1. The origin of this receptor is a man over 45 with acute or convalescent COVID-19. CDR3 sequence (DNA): TGTGCCAGTAGTGGATGGGGACAGGGTGATTCACCCCTCCACTTT. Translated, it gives CASSGWGQGDSPLHF.